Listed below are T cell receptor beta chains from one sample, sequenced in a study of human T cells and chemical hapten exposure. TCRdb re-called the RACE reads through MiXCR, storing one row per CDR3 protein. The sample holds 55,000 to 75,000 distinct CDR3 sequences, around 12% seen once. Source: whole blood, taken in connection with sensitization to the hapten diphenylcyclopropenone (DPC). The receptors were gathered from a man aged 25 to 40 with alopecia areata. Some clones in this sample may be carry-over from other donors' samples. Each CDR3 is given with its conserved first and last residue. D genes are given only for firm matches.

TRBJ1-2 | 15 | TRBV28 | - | CASSFSGDRGYGYTF
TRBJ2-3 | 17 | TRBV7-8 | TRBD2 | CASSLPLAGGPADTQYF
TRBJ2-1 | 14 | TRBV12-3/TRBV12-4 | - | CASSLAGGRIEQFF
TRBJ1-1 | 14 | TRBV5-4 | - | CASSLAQTNTEAFF
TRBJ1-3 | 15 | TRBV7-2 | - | CASSLSGRTLGTIYF
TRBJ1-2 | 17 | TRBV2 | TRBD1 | CASTAPGTGGFGDGYTF
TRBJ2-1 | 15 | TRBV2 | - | CASRPSGWEVYEQFF
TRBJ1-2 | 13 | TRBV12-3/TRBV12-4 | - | CASRPEGLNGYTF
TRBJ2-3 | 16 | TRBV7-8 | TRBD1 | CASSVERGQGTDTQYF
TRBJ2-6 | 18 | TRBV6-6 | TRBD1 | CASSTTGTVSSGANVLTF
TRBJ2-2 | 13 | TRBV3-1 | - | CASSQSLPGELFF
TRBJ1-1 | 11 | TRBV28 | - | CATRGVAEAFF
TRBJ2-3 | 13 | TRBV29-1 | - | CSGIGQSTDTQYF
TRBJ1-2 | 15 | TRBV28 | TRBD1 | CASSPPRGLGYGYTF
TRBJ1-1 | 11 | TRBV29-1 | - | CSVEESPGAFF
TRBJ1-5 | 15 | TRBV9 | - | CASSVGPTSNQPQHF
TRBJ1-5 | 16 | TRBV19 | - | CASSMWGPGGNQPQHF